Presented here are 12 T cell receptor beta chains from one specimen sequenced in a study of T cell clonotyping in hematopoietic cell transplantation. Generated by immunoSEQ multiplex PCR, the TCRdb table keeps only in-frame clones and is missing some. The data contain some 19,000 clones, roughly 80% of them seen just once; the ten biggest clones take up 15% to 20%. Regarding time point: recipient sample about 28 days before transplant, after cytoreduction. Sequenced material: peripheral blood mononuclear cells, taken before stem cell transplant. Every receptor here comes from a man aged 55 to 70 with acute myeloid leukemia. Some clones in this sample may be carry-over from other donors' samples.

V usage is TRBV10-3 and J usage is TRBJ1-2, with a possible D match to TRBD1 (6 bases). Trimming took 10 bases from V and 0 from J, leaving 15 bases between them. This CDR3 comprises 14 residues. Per the germline V gene, CDR1 is ENHRY and CDR2 is SYGVKD. CDR3: CATEPGGPNYGYTF. DNA of the CDR3: TGTGCCACCGAGCCCGGGGGGCCTAACTATGGCTACACCTTC.

The chain combines TRBV30 with TRBJ1-4; D gene ambiguous. The germline CDR1 and CDR2 sequences are GTSNPN and SVGIG (reference sequence). This CDR3 has 13 residues. Trimming pared 1 base from V and 8 bases from J, leaving 11 bases between. The CDR3 coding sequence is TGTGCCTGGAGTGGGATCGACGGAGAAAAACTGTTTTTT. This gives the protein CAWSGIDGEKLFF.

The V and J genes are TRBV29-1 and TRBJ1-2, with 10 bases lining up with TRBD1. Germline trimming cut 3 bases from V and 5 bases from J; bases unmatched to any gene: 3. Germline CDR1 and CDR2: SQVTM and ANQGSEA. The CDR3 has 13 amino acids. CDR3 protein: CSVDRTGGYGYTF. The CDR3 nucleotides are TGCAGCGTTGACAGGACAGGGGGGTATGGCTACACCTTC.

This chain's CDR3 is CASSLVGGASEKLFF. In DNA form, the CDR3 reads TGTGCCAGCAGCTTAGTGGGGGGCGCGAGTGAAAAACTGTTTTTT. The V gene is TRBV11-2, the J gene TRBJ1-4, with D tentatively TRBD1 (6 bases). Trimming took 1 base from V and 7 from J, leaving 13 bases between them. The CDR3 has 15 residues. Germline V lookup: CDR1 SGHAT, CDR2 FQNNGV.

The chain couples TRBV27 to TRBJ2-7; TRBD1 agrees at 10 bases. The ends lost 0 bases at V and 0 bases at J; junction bases unmatched: 8. Looked up from germline, CDR1 is MNHEY and CDR2 is SMNVEV (reference sequence). The CDR3 has 18 residues. The CDR3 region has the DNA TGTGCCAGCAGTTTATCAGAACCGGGACAGGGGAGCTCCTACGAGCAGTACTTC. Translated: CASSLSEPGQGSSYEQYF.

The CDR3 DNA reads as TGTGCCAGCAGCGGGCCGGGGGGGCTGGATACGCAGTATTTT. It translates to CASSGPGGLDTQYF. J is TRBJ2-3 and V is TRBV9; the match to TRBD2 covers 8 bases. The CDR3 totals 14 residues. Germline CDR1 and CDR2: SGDLS and YYNGEE. J was trimmed by 6 bases and V by 3 bases; bases with no gene match: 6.

The CDR3 sequence: CASAASATNEKLFF. The CDR3 DNA reads TGTGCCAGCGCCGCCAGTGCAACTAATGAAAAACTGTTTTTT. V gene TRBV9 combines with J gene TRBJ1-4; D is unclear. V lost 7 bases to trimming and J lost 0 bases, with 10 bases between them. This CDR3 has 14 residues. CDR1 and CDR2 (germline): SGDLS, YYNGEE.

The J gene is TRBJ2-7, the V gene TRBV11-3; D possibly uses TRBD1 or TRBD2 (5 bases each). Germline CDR1 SGHNT, CDR2 YENEEA. The CDR3 loop spans 15 amino acids. Between the trimmed V and J ends, which lost 0 bases and 3 bases, there was a span of 12 bases. The CDR3 DNA is TGTGCCAGCAGCTTAGACGGGGCGTGGGACTACGAGCAGTACTTC. Encoded protein: CASSLDGAWDYEQYF.

The chain employs TRBV18 and TRBJ2-2; D gene unclear. The CDR3 is made up of 14 amino acids. V lost 2 bases to trimming and J lost 1 base, with 5 bases between them. Germline V CDR1 and CDR2: KGHSH, LQKENI. The CDR3 region is CASSPVQNTGELFF. The CDR3 coding sequence is TGTGCCAGCTCACCAGTCCAGAACACCGGGGAGCTGTTTTTT.

The chain is built from TRBV19 and TRBJ1-5, with D hard to call. The V gene lost 3 bases and the J gene lost 4 bases, with 7 bases spanning the gap. CDR3 length: 13 amino acids. From germline, CDR1 is LNHDA and CDR2 SQIVND (reference sequence). CDR3 loop: CASSIGGNQPQHF. CDR3 nucleotide sequence: TGTGCCAGTAGTATCGGCGGGAATCAGCCCCAGCATTTT. Using reference TRBV19 and TRBJ1-5 for the parts outside the CDR3, the full variable domain is DGGITQSPKYLFRKEGQNVTLSCEQNLNHDAMYWYRQDPGQGLRLIYYSQIVNDFQKGDIAEGYSVSREKKESFPLTVTSAQKNPTAFYLCASSIGGNQPQHFGDGTRLSIL.

The chain has TRBV7-3 and TRBJ2-3; D is tentatively TRBD1 or TRBD2 (5 bases each). The germline gives CDR1 SGHTA, CDR2 FQGTGA. The CDR3 totals 15 residues. Trimming removed 2 bases from V and 1 base from J, with 10 bases in between. The CDR3 nucleotides read TGTGCCAGCAGCTTAGAGAGGGGAGGCACAGATACGCAGTATTTT. Translated, it gives CASSLERGGTDTQYF. Combining the CDR3 with reference TRBV7-3 and TRBJ2-3 gives the whole variable domain GAGVSQTPSNKVTEKGKYVELRCDPISGHTALYWYRQSLGQGPEFLIYFQGTGAADDSGLPNDRFFAVRPEGSVSTLKIQRTERGDSAVYLCASSLERGGTDTQYFGPGTRLTVL.

CDR3 nucleotide sequence: TGTGCCAGCAGTCCCCGGGACAGGTCGCCTTTCACCTTC. The encoded protein is CASSPRDRSPFTF. J is TRBJ1-2 and V is TRBV6-6; TRBD1 agrees at 8 bases. The germline V gene encodes CDR1 MNHNY and CDR2 SVGAGI (reference sequence). This CDR3 comprises 13 residues. The junction had 12 bases not matched to a gene; V was cut back by 5 bases and J by 13 bases.